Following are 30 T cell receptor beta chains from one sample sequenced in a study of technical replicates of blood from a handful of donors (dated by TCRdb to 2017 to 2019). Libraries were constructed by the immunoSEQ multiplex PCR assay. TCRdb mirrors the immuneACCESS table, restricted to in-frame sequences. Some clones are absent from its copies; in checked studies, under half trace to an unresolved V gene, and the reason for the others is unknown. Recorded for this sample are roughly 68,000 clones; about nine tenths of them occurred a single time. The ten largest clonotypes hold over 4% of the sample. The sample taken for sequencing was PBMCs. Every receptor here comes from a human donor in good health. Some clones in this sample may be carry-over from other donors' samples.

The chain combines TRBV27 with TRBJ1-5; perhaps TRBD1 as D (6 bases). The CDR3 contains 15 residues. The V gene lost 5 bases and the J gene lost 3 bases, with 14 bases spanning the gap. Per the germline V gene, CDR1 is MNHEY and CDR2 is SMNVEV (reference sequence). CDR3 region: CASSPGQQSNQPQHF. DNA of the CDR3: TGTGCCAGCAGTCCCGGACAGCAGTCCAATCAGCCCCAGCATTTT.

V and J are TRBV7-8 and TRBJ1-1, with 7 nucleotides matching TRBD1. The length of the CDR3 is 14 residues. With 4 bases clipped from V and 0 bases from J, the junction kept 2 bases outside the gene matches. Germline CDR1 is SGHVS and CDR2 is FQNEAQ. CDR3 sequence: CASSYRGMNTEAFF. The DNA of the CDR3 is TGTGCCAGCAGCTACAGGGGCATGAACACTGAAGCTTTCTTT. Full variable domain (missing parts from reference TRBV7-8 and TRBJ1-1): GAGVSQSPRYKVAKRGQDVALRCDPISGHVSLFWYQQALGQGPEFLTYFQNEAQLDKSGLPSDRFFAERPEGSVSTLKIQRTQQEDSAVYLCASSYRGMNTEAFFGQGTRLTVV.

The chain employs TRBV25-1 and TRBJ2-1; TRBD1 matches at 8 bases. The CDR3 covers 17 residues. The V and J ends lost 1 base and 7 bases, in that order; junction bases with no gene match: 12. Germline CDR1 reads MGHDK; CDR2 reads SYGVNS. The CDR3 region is CASSEFPARGRGNEQFF. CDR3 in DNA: TGTGCCAGCAGTGAATTCCCGGCCAGGGGGCGAGGAAATGAGCAGTTCTTC.

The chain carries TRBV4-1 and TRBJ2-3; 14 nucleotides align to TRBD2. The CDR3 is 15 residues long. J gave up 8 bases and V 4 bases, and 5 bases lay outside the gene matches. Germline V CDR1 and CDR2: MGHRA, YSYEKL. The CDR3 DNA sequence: TGCGCCAGCAGCCGGGGACTAGCGGGAGTAGGTACGCAGTATTTT. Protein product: CASSRGLAGVGTQYF.

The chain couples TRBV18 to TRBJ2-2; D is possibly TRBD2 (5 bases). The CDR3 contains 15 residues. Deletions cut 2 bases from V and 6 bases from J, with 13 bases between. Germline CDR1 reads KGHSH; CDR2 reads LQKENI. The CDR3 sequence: CASSPGGPWAGELFF. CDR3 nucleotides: TGTGCCAGCTCACCAGGCGGGCCATGGGCCGGGGAGCTGTTTTTT.

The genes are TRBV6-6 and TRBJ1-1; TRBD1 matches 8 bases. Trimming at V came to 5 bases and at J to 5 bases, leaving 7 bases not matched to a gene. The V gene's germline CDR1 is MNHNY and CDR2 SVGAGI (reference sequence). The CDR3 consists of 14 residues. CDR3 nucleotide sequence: TGTGCCAGCAGTGAGACGCAGGGGGCTACTGAAGCTTTCTTT. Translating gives CASSETQGATEAFF.

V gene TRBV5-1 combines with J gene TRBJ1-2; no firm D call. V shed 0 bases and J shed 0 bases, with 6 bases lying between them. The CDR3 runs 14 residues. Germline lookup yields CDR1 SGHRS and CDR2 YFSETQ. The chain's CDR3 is CASSLATANYGYTF. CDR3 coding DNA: TGCGCCAGCAGCTTGGCCACAGCTAACTATGGCTACACCTTC.

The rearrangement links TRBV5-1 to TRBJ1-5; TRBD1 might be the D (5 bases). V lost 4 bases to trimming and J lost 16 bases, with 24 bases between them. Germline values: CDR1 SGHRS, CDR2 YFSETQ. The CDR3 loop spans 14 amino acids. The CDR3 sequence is CASSQSTLTDQLHF. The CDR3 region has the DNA TGCGCCAGCAGCCAATCGACCCTGACAGACCAATTACATTTT.

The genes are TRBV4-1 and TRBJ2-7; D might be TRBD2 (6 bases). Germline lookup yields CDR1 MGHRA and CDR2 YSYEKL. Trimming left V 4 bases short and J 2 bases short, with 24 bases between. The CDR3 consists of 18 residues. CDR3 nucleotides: TGCGCCAGCAGCCTTGGGGCGGGCTCCGGGACTGCCGCCTACGAGCAGTACTTC. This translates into CASSLGAGSGTAAYEQYF.

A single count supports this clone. The CDR3 sequence is CASSGVRSGANVLTF. The CDR3 DNA is TGTGCCAGCAGCGGTGTGCGCTCTGGGGCCAACGTCCTGACTTTC. The gene calls are TRBV5-6 and TRBJ2-6; D is unclear. With 4 bases removed from V and 0 bases from J, the gap between germline ends came to 8 bases. CDR3 size: 15 residues. Germline V gene lookup returns CDR1 SGHDT and CDR2 YYEEEE.

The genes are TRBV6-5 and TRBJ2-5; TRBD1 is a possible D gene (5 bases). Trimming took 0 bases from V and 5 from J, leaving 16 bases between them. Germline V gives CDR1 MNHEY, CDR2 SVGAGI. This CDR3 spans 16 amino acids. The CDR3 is CASSYSTARPRETQYF. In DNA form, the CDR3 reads TGTGCCAGCAGTTACTCGACAGCTCGCCCTCGGGAGACCCAGTACTTC.

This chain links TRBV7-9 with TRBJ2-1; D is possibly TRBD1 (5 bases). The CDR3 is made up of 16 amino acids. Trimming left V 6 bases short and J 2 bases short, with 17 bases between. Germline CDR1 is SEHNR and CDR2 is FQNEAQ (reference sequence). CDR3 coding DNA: TGTGCCAGCAGGGACGTAGGGGTGGGCGCCTACAATGAGCAGTTCTTC. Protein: CASRDVGVGAYNEQFF.

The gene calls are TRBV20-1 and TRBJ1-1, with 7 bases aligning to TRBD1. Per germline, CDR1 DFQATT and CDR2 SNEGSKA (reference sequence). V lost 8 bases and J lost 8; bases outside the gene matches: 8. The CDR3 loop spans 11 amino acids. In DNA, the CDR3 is TGCAGTCCGGGTAAGGGGGCCGAAGCTTTCTTT. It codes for CSPGKGAEAFF.

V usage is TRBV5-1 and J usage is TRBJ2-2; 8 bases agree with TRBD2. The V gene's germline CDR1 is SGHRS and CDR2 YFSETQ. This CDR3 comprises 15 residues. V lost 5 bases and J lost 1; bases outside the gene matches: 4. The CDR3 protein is CASRTGLENTGELFF. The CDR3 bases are TGCGCCAGCAGGACGGGACTAGAGAACACCGGGGAGCTGTTTTTT.

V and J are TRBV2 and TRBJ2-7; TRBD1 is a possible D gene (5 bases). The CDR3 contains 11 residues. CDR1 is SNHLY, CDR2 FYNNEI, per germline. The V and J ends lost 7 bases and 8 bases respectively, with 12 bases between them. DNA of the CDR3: TGTGCCAGCAACGAGGACACGAAGCAGTACTTC. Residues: CASNEDTKQYF.

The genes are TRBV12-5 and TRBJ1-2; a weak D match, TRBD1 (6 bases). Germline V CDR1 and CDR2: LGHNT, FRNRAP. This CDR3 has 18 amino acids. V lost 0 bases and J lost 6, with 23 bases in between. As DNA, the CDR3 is TGTGCTAGTGGTTTGGTACTCGGCGGGGGGCCGGGCTTTAATGGCTACACCTTC. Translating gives CASGLVLGGGPGFNGYTF. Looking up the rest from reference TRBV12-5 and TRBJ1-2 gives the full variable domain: DARVTQTPRHKVTEMGQEVTMRCQPILGHNTVFWYRQTMMQGLELLAYFRNRAPLDDSGMPKDRFSAEMPDATLATLKIQPSEPRDSAVYFCASGLVLGGGPGFNGYTFGSGTRLTVV.

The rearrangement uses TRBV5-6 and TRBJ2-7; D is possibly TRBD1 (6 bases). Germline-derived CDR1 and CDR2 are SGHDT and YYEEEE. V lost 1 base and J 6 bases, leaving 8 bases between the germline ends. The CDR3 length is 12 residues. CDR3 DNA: TGTGCCAGCAGCTTGTCAGGGGCCGAGCAGTACTTC. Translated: CASSLSGAEQYF.

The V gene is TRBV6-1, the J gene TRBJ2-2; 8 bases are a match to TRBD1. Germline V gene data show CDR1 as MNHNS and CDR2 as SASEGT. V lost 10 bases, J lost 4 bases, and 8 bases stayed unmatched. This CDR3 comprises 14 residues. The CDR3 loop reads CANGRTGSTGELFF. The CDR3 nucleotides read TGTGCCAATGGGCGGACAGGGAGCACCGGGGAGCTGTTTTTT.

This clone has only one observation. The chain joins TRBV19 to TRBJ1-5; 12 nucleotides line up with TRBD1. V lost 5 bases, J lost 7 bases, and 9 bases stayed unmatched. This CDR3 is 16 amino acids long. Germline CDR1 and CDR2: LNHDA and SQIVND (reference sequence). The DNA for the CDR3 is TGTGCCAGTAGTGAGGGACAGGGGGCTAGGGGACAGCCCCAGCATTTT. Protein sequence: CASSEGQGARGQPQHF.

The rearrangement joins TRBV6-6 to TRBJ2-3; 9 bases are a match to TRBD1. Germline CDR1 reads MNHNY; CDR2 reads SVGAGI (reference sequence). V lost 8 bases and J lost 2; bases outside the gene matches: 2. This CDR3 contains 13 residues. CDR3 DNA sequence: TGTGCCAGCCGGGACAGGGACACAGATACGCAGTATTTT. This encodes CASRDRDTDTQYF.

The CDR3 region is CASYRDRVNNTQYF. DNA for the CDR3: TGTGCCAGTTACCGGGACAGGGTGAATAATACGCAGTATTTT. The chain couples TRBV21-1 to TRBJ2-3; TRBD1 is the table's D call and was not checked against the DNA. TRBV21-1 is described as a pseudogene. This CDR3 comprises 14 residues.

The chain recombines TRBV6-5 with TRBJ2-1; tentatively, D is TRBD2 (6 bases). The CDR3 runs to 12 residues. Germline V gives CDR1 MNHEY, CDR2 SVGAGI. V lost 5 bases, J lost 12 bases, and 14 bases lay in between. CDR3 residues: CASSPTRKTQFF. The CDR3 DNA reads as TGTGCCAGCAGTCCGACTAGGAAGACGCAGTTCTTC.

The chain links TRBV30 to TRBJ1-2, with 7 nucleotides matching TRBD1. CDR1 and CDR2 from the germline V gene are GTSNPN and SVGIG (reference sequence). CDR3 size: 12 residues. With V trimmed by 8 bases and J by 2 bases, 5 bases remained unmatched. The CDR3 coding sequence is TGTGCCCGTGAACAGGGGAACTATGGCTACACCTTC. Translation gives CAREQGNYGYTF.

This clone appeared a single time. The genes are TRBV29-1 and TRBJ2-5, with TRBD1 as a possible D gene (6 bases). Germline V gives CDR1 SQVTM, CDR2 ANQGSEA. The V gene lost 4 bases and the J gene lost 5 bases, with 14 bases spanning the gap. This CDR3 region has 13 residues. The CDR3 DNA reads TGCAGCGTTGTCCGTGCAGGGGTGGAGACCCAGTACTTC. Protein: CSVVRAGVETQYF. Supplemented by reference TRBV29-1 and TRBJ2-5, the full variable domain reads SAVISQKPSRDICQRGTSLTIQCQVDSQVTMMFWYRQQPGQSLTLIATANQGSEATYESGFVIDKFPISRPNLTFSTLTVSNMSPEDSSIYLCSVVRAGVETQYFGPGTRLLVL.

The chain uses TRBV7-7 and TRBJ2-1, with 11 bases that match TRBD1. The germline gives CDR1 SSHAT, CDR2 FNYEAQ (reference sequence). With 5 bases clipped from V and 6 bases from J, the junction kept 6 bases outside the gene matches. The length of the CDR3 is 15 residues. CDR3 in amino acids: CASSKGQGGVNEQFF. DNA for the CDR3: TGTGCCAGCAGCAAGGGACAGGGGGGAGTCAATGAGCAGTTCTTC.

The CDR3 here is CASSLDQGLTFGYTF. The CDR3 DNA is TGTGCCAGCAGCTTAGATCAGGGGCTTACCTTCGGCTACACCTTC. This chain connects TRBV7-8 to TRBJ1-2, with D perhaps matching TRBD1 (6 bases). Trimming removed 1 base at V and 8 bases at J, with 17 bases between. The CDR3 sequence is 15 residues long. CDR1 is SGHVS, CDR2 FQNEAQ, per germline.

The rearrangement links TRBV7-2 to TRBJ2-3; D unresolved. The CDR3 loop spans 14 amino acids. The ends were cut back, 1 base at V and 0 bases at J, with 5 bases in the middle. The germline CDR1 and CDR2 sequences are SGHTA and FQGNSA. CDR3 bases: TGTGCCAGCAGCTTAGTCACTAGCACAGATACGCAGTATTTT. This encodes CASSLVTSTDTQYF. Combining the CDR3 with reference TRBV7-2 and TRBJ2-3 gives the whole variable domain GAGVSQSPSNKVTEKGKDVELRCDPISGHTALYWYRQSLGQGLEFLIYFQGNSAPDKSGLPSDRFSAERTGGSVSTLTIQRTQQEDSAVYLCASSLVTSTDTQYFGPGTRLTVL.

The CDR3, as DNA: TGTGCCAGCAGCTTAGCGGGACAGGCCTACGAGCAGTACTTC. This gives the protein CASSLAGQAYEQYF. The rearrangement uses TRBV7-9 and TRBJ2-7; 8 nucleotides align to TRBD1. The CDR3 loop spans 14 amino acids. V was clipped by 0 bases and J by 2 bases; unmatched bases: 0. Germline V CDR1 and CDR2: SEHNR, FQNEAQ (reference sequence). Full variable domain (outside the CDR3, taken from reference TRBV7-9 and TRBJ2-7): DTGVSQNPRHKITKRGQNVTFRCDPISEHNRLYWYRQTLGQGPEFLTYFQNEAQLEKSRLLSDRFSAERPKGSFSTLEIQRTEQGDSAMYLCASSLAGQAYEQYFGPGTRLTVT.

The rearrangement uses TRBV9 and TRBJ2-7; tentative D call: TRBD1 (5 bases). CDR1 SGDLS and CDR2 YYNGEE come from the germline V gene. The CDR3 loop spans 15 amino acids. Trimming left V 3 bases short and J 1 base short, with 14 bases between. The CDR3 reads CASSDTSGFSYEQYF. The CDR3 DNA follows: TGTGCCAGCAGCGATACGTCAGGGTTTTCCTACGAGCAGTACTTC.

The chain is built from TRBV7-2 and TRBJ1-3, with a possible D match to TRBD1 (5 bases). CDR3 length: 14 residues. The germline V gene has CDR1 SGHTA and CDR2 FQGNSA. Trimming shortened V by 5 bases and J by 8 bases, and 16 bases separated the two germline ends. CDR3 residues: CASSTTTDYYTIYF. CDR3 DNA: TGTGCCAGCAGCACTACGACAGATTATTACACCATATATTTT.